This TCR beta chain emerged from a study of Ad26.COV2.S vaccination and SARS-CoV-2 variants (dated by TCRdb to the early 2020s). About the investigation overall: TCRbeta repertoire sequencing served as the tool for gauging how specific and how broad the SARS-CoV-2-reactive T cell receptors were following Ad26.COV2.S vaccination. The TCR-sequenced set comprised around 30 samples: around 20 Ad26.COV2.S vaccine recipients, 5 placebo recipients and 8 SARS-CoV-2 convalescent individuals.

The immunoSEQ Assay was the method used to sequence TCRbeta CDR3 regions. After extraction, genomic DNA underwent amplification by bias-controlled multiplex PCR, followed by high-throughput sequencing. From the authors' description of their analysis: To quantify the absolute abundance of every unique TCRbeta CDR3 region, sequences were collapsed and filtered. T cell fraction was estimated by normalizing TCRbeta template counts to usable DNA, with usable DNA measured through amplification of reference genes found in all nucleated cells. Repertoire TCRs were annotated as SARS-CoV-2-specific when V gene, CDR3 amino acid sequence and J gene were exactly matched to a known reactive TCR set. MIRA supplied the reference SARS-CoV-2 TCR set, which was filtered for enrichment in COVID-19-positive ImmuneCODE repertoires so that public or cross-reactive TCRs were removed. Based on the MIRA antigens, annotated TCRs were further analysed at the level of specific ORF or position within ORF. Depth was the summed frequency of annotated unique rearrangements, while breadth was defined as annotated unique rearrangements over total unique productive rearrangements. Group comparisons of TCR breadth used two-sided Wilcoxon rank-sum tests. As stored in TCRdb, this immuneACCESS dataset retains in-frame rearrangements with V and J assigned. A fraction of the clones does not appear; measured against another copy, unresolved V genes explain less than half of the discrepancy, and the remainder lacks a known reason. V, J and clone size were drawn from that table, and D and trimming were deduced from the DNA. This sample gives 300,000 to 400,000 clones in total; under 95% of them show up just once. The top ten clonotypes cover around 4% of the sample.

On the study overall, not on this receptor specifically: After vaccination, spike-specific CD8+ and CD4+ T cell responses were reported to show substantial breadth. Comparable non-spike TCR breadth was observed between vaccine and placebo recipients, consistent with only spike being contained in the vaccine. Compared with placebo recipients, Ad26.COV2.S recipients showed higher spike-specific TCR breadth (P = 0.0014). The authors noted that total T cell responses may have been underestimated by the TCR breadth and depth analyses.

A word on this clone: Its specific antigen is unknown. No quality values exist for individual bases; no much larger clone is one base distant.

The time point label for this specimen denotes: individuals recovered from natural SARS-CoV-2 infection. This TCR was sampled from a human donor who had recovered from COVID-19. The specimen comprised peripheral blood, sampled after recovery from COVID-19.

The CDR3 region reads CSAVFQTRSYEQYF. In nucleotides, the sequence is TGCAGCGCTGTGTTCCAGACACGCTCCTACGAGCAGTACTTC. This receptor chain uses TRBV29-1 and TRBJ2-7, with no confident D gene call. The CDR3 covers 14 residues, taking in both the cysteine and the phenylalanine. Only the CDR3 DNA is retained, 42 bases long and in frame from the first base. The germline V gene provides CDR1 SQVTM and CDR2 ANQGSEA. The germline ends are 16 bases apart after V is trimmed by 7 bases and J by 0 bases.